This TCR beta chain was observed in a study of circulating and synovial CD4+ cells in juvenile arthritis. Data came from immunoSEQ multiplex PCR; TCRdb stores just in-frame clones and leaves some out. This sample has tens of thousands of clones, with about 95% found just once. Study-level findings and limits: Bulk blood CD4 samples held at least an order of magnitude more or fewer genomes than CPL. These repertoires were less diverse than bulk blood CD4 repertoires. These blood cells shared more CDR3 sequences with synovium than bulk blood.

Sequenced samples came from active juvenile idiopathic arthritis patients. Comment on this clone: Its antigen is not known.

Germline V gene sequence: CDR1 SNHLY, CDR2 FYNNEI. This CDR3 spans 13 amino acids. V lost 7 bases and J 1 base, leaving 10 bases between the germline ends. Sequenced material: CD4+ T cells from blood. J is TRBJ1-1 and V is TRBV2; D remains unclear. This sequence originates from a human donor with juvenile idiopathic arthritis. The CDR3 spells CASTGRENTEAFF. The CDR3 region has the DNA TGTGCCAGCACCGGGAGGGAGAACACTGAAGCTTTCTTT.